The clone carrying this T cell receptor beta chain was seen a handful of times. Trimming shortened V by 0 bases and J by 4 bases, and 14 bases separated the two germline ends. This CDR3 has 15 amino acids. In germline, CDR1 is SGHRS, CDR2 YFSETQ. The source of the sample is a study of neurological immune-mediated disorders. cDNA synthesis was performed by 5'RACE with 10-nucleotide random UMIs. One entry per CDR3 protein, called by TCRdb with MiXCR from the 5' RACE reads. Of around 46,000 distinct CDR3 sequences in the sample, 4.5% were seen once. This chain uses TRBV5-1 with TRBJ2-7; D is undetermined. The receptor comes from a woman in her sixties with multiple sclerosis. The sample was PBMCs. DNA of the CDR3: TGCGCCAGCAGCTTGGACGACCCCTCCTTGTACGAGCAGTACTTC. Protein: CASSLDDPSLYEQYF.